This T cell receptor (beta chain) was documented in a study of early T cells in non-severe SARS-CoV-2 infection. Study information: Unpaired chains resulted from sequencing bulk RNA of unsorted whole blood.

General study points: VDJdb matching favored anti-spike CD8 responses, missing private and CD4 specificities.

This clonotype was detected a few times. The antigen is undetermined. Tagging with unique molecular identifiers was applied to individual cDNA molecules. One entry per CDR3 protein results from TCRdb running MiXCR on the 5' RACE reads. The repertoire includes 90,000 to 130,000 distinct CDR3 sequences, 10% to 15% of them detected once, and 3% to 4.5% sits in the top ten. Germline V gene data show CDR1 as KGHSH and CDR2 as LQKENI. The CDR3 extends over 11 amino acids. The starting material was whole blood, obtained at baseline. This sequence joins TRBV18 and TRBJ2-1; 7 positions match TRBD1. This TCR came from an adult who was a healthcare worker with PCR-confirmed SARS-CoV-2 infection or an uninfected control (not recorded which). The CDR3, as DNA: TGTTCAGGGGGTCCCTACAATGAGCAGTTCTTC. Translating it yields CSGGPYNEQFF.